This T cell receptor beta chain was captured by sequencing in a study of beta chain features in type 1 diabetes. Unmatched junction bases numbered 7, after V lost 4 bases and J lost 6 bases. The V gene's germline CDR1 is SQVTM and CDR2 ANQGSEA. The CDR3 consists of 13 residues. Isolated RNA was reverse transcribed in full, so expressed TCRB transcripts were sequenced. The method was immunoSEQ multiplex PCR; TCRdb's version includes in-frame clones alone and lacks a portion of them. This sample has around 140,000 clones, with roughly an eighth found just once. Ten or more counts support this clone. Antigen unknown. In all sorted populations, purity surpassed 95%. General observations from the study: Type 1 diabetes patients had TCRB CDR3s that were shorter (moderately but significantly so) in all four CD4+ subsets.

The clonotype comes from a man between 18 and 35 years old with type 1 diabetes. The specimen sequenced was central memory CD4+ T cells from blood. The V call is TRBV29-1, the J call TRBJ2-3, with 7 bases that match TRBD2. The CDR3 region has the DNA TGCAGCGTTGGCGGGGGTGCCAGGGATACGCAGTATTTT. It codes for CSVGGGARDTQYF.